This record looks at one TCR beta chain sequence and its context. What it binds is unknown. This sample is part of a study of cytomegalovirus exposure and HLA in healthy donors. The study's findings and limits: It was confirmed in vitro that a few of the CMV-associated chains were specific for CMV antigens.

The CDR3 consists of 13 residues. Per the germline V gene, CDR1 is SGHAT and CDR2 is FQDESV (reference sequence). V was clipped by 1 base and J by 1 base, with 5 bases between them. The method was immunoSEQ multiplex PCR; TCRdb's version includes in-frame clones alone and lacks a portion of them. The sample holds around 180,000 clones, approximately 88% seen once. This receptor was taken from a man younger than 35 in good health and CMV-seropositive. Material: PBMCs. The rearrangement uses TRBV11-1 and TRBJ2-7; D remains ambiguous. In DNA form, the CDR3 reads TGTGCCAGCAGCTTAGGGCAGTCCTACGAGCAGTACTTC. It is translated as CASSLGQSYEQYF.